The source of this T cell receptor beta chain is a study of human T cells and chemical hapten exposure. CDR3 length: 12 amino acids. Trimming cost V 9 bases and J 9 bases, with 16 bases left between them. The V gene's germline CDR1 is KGHDR and CDR2 SFDVKD. Using its own MiXCR run on the RACE reads, TCRdb lists one record per CDR3 protein. This table holds more than 95,000 distinct CDR3 sequences, less than 40% found once. Time point reported: patch test 3, about 24 weeks after DPC sensitization. Treatment described: therapeutic diphenylcyclopropenone sensitization with weekly scalp DPC. This clonotype was picked up one time.

Sequences were derived from whole blood, sampled in connection with sensitization to the hapten diphenylcyclopropenone (DPC). The chain uses TRBV24-1 and TRBJ1-2; D is ambiguous. This receptor was taken from a man aged 40-55 years with alopecia areata. Some clones in this sample may be carry-over from other donors' samples. The CDR3 coding sequence is TGTGCCACCCACGGCTGGGCGGGGAGCTACACCTTC. Amino acid sequence: CATHGWAGSYTF.